The 4 T cell receptor beta chains reported below all come from one sample, sequenced in a study of T cell repertoires in cytomegalovirus infection. Using its own MiXCR run on the reads, TCRdb lists one record per CDR3 protein. The data show more than 200,000 distinct CDR3 sequences, with 8% to 9.5% seen just once and about 14% held by the top ten. Sequencing was carried out using PBMCs. The source of these receptors is a human donor in good health (CMV status not recorded). Some clones in this sample may be carry-over from other donors' samples.

Ten or more counts support this clonotype. The chain has TRBV7-2 and TRBJ1-2; 11 nucleotides match TRBD1. Losses at the gene ends were 1 base for V and 6 bases for J; bases not matched to a gene: 13. Germline CDR1 SGHTA, CDR2 FQGNSA. This CDR3 has 18 residues. The CDR3 DNA sequence: TGTGCCAGCAGCTTAGGGATCGGACAGGGGGCGCGTAAGGATGGCTACACCTTC. Its protein is CASSLGIGQGARKDGYTF.

This clonotype was picked up many times. The chain couples TRBV20-1 to TRBJ2-7, with 8 bases lining up with TRBD2. Trimming cost V 6 bases and J 4 bases; bases outside gene matches: 5. CDR3 size: 12 residues. CDR1 DFQATT and CDR2 SNEGSKA come from the germline V gene (reference sequence). The CDR3 sequence: CSAGTSRYEQYF. The CDR3 DNA is TGCAGTGCCGGGACTAGTCGATACGAGCAGTACTTC.

The gene calls are TRBV29-1 and TRBJ2-1; 9 nucleotides agree with TRBD2. The CDR3 runs to 15 residues. Trimming cost V 6 bases and J 2 bases; bases outside gene matches: 8. Germline CDR1 reads SQVTM; CDR2 reads ANQGSEA. The CDR3 bases are TGCAGCGTCACGACAGTAGCGGGAGCCTACAATGAGCAGTTCTTC. It codes for CSVTTVAGAYNEQFF.

The sample holds many counts of this clonotype. V gene TRBV7-2 combines with J gene TRBJ2-4, with D perhaps matching TRBD1 (6 bases). The germline CDR1 and CDR2 sequences are SGHTA and FQGNSA. The length of the CDR3 is 12 residues. V was cut by 3 bases and J by 10 bases, with 10 bases left in between. The chain's CDR3 is CASSFDRKIQYF. The CDR3 DNA reads as TGTGCCAGCAGCTTTGACAGGAAGATTCAGTACTTC.